This is a list of T cell receptor beta chains from one sample in a study of T cell changes during pregnancy in multiple sclerosis. Clones were read by immunoSEQ multiplex PCR, and TCRdb kept only the in-frame ones, dropping some. Altogether 50,000 to 60,000 clones are present, 90% being singletons, with the ten largest covering 2% to 2.5%. The sequencing used peripheral blood, collected in the first trimester of pregnancy. The receptors come from a female donor in good health, enrolled as a control in a pregnancy study. CDR3s include the opening cysteine and the closing phenylalanine or tryptophan. Fields, in order: V gene, J gene, clone size, D gene, CDR3 protein, CDR3 DNA. A D gene is named only where the DNA matches it firmly. Expanded clones are given a class, and other clones once, few, many or no size at all.

>TRBV4-1|TRBJ2-2|.|TRBD2
CASSQGDGRDTGELFF
TGCGCCAGCAGCCAAGGGGACGGGAGGGACACCGGGGAGCTGTTTTTT
>TRBV10-1|TRBJ1-5|.|.
CASRNPGSKNQPQHF
TGCGCCAGCAGAAATCCGGGAAGCAAGAATCAGCCCCAGCATTTT
>TRBV7-9|TRBJ2-3|.|.
CASRANTDTQYF
TGTGCCAGCAGAGCTAACACAGATACGCAGTATTTT
>TRBV11-1|TRBJ2-1|.|.
CASSLGLRSSYNEQFF
TGTGCCAGCAGCTTAGGCCTCCGGAGCTCCTACAATGAGCAGTTCTTC
>TRBV30|TRBJ2-3|.|.
CAWGAGASTDTQYF
TGTGCCTGGGGGGCGGGGGCTAGCACAGATACGCAGTATTTT
>TRBV7-9|TRBJ2-2|.|TRBD2
CATAGGGNTGELFF
TGTGCCACCGCGGGGGGAGGGAACACCGGGGAGCTGTTTTTT
>TRBV5-1|TRBJ2-3|.|TRBD2
CASSVQELAGGHTDTQYF
TGCGCCAGCAGCGTACAAGAACTAGCGGGAGGACACACAGATACGCAGTATTTT
>TRBV7-9|TRBJ2-7|.|TRBD1
CASSETGSYEQYF
TGTGCCAGCAGCGAGACAGGGTCCTACGAGCAGTACTTC
>TRBV11-3|TRBJ1-6|few|.
CASSFREEMSNSPLHF
TGTGCCAGCAGTTTTAGGGAGGAGATGAGTAATTCACCCCTCCACTTT
>TRBV4-2|TRBJ2-2|.|.
CASSPESFPGELFF
TGTGCCAGCAGCCCGGAGAGCTTTCCCGGGGAGCTGTTTTTT
>TRBV30|TRBJ1-2|once|.
CAWSARVGDGYTF
TGTGCCTGGAGTGCCAGGGTAGGGGATGGCTACACCTTC
>TRBV6-5|TRBJ1-1|few|TRBD1
CASSQQGSGTEAFF
TGTGCCAGCAGTCAACAGGGGTCTGGGACTGAAGCTTTCTTT
>TRBV25-1|TRBJ1-5|.|TRBD1
CASRGQGSNQPQHF
TGTGCCAGCCGCGGACAGGGCAGCAATCAGCCCCAGCATTTT
>TRBV7-9|TRBJ2-1|.|TRBD2
CASSRPGLTDNEQFF
TGTGCCAGCAGCCGACCGGGACTAACCGACAATGAGCAGTTCTTC
>TRBV12-5|TRBJ2-7|.|TRBD1
CASGLGGTGVDEQYF
TGTGCTAGTGGTTTGGGAGGGACAGGGGTGGACGAGCAGTACTTC
>TRBV1|TRBJ2-1|.|.
CTSVKRGARNEQFF
TGCACCAGCGTCAAGCGGGGGGCGAGGAATGAGCAGTTCTTC
>TRBV11-3|TRBJ2-1|.|TRBD2
CASSLLAGGYNEQFF
TGTGCCAGCAGCTTACTAGCGGGGGGATACAATGAGCAGTTCTTC
>TRBV7-9|TRBJ2-7|.|TRBD1
CASSPRQGSTYEQYF
TGTGCCAGCAGCCCACGACAGGGTTCGACCTACGAGCAGTACTTC
>TRBV11-2|TRBJ1-3|.|TRBD1
CASSSLQGGSGNTIYF
TGTGCCAGCAGCTCTTTACAGGGGGGCTCTGGAAACACCATATATTTT
>TRBV19|TRBJ2-5|.|.
CASSGASLETQYF
TGTGCCAGTAGCGGAGCGTCCCTGGAGACCCAGTACTTC